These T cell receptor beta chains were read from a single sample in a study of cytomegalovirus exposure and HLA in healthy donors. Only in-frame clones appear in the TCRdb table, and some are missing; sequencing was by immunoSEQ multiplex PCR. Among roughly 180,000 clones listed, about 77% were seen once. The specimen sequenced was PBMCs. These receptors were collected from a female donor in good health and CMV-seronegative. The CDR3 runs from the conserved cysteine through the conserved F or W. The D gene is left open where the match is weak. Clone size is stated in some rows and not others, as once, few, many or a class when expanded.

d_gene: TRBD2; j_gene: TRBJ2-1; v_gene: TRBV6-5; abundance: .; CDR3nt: TGTGCCAGCAGCTATTGGCGGGAGCCCTACAATGAGCAGTTCTTC; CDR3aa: CASSYWREPYNEQFF
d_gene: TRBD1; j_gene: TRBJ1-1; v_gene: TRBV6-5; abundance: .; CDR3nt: TGTGCCAGCAGTTACTCGACAGGGCAAGCTTTCTTT; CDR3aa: CASSYSTGQAFF
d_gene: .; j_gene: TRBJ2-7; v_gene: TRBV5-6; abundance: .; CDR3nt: TGTGCCAGCAGCTTGGTAAGCAGGGGAGAGCAGTACTTC; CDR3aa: CASSLVSRGEQYF
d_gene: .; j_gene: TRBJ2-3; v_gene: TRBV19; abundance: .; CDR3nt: TGTGCCACCCGGTCGTCGGGATCAACGCAGTATTTT; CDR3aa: CATRSSGSTQYF
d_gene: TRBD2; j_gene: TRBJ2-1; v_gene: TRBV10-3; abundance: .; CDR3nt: TGTGCCATCAGTGAAGGACTAGCGGGGGGGCCTTTCACCGATGAGCAGTTCTTC; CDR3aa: CAISEGLAGGPFTDEQFF
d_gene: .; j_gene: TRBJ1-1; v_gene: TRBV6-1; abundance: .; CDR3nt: TGTGCCAGCACCGACAGGTGGGCCAACACTGAAGCTTTCTTT; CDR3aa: CASTDRWANTEAFF
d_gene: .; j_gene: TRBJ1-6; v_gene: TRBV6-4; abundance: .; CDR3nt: TGTGCCAGCAACGACTCGAGCTCCTATAATTCACCCCTCCACTTT; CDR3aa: CASNDSSSYNSPLHF
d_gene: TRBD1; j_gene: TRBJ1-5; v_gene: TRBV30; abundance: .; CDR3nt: TGTGCCTGGAGTGTGGGACAGGGGAATCAGCCCCAGCATTTT; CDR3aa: CAWSVGQGNQPQHF
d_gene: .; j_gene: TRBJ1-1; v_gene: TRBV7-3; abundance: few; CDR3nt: TGTGCCAGCAGCTTACGGGCGGGGGCCGAGTATGAAGCTTTCTTT; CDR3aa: CASSLRAGAEYEAFF
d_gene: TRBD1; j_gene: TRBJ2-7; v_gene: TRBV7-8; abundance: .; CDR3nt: TGTGCCAGCAGCTTAGGGACAGGGATCGAGCAGTACTTC; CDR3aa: CASSLGTGIEQYF
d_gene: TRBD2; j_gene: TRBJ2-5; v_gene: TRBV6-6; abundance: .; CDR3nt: TGTGCCAGCAGCCATAGACTAGCGGGGAAGGAGACCCAGTACTTC; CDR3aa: CASSHRLAGKETQYF
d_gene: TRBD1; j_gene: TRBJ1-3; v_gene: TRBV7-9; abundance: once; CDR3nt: TGTGCCAGCAGCCCGGGACAGAAGAACACCATATATTTT; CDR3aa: CASSPGQKNTIYF
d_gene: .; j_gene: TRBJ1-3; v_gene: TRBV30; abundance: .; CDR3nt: TGTGCCTGGAGTTCCGGCGTCATGACAGGCTACTCTGGAAACACCATATATTTT; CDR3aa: CAWSSGVMTGYSGNTIYF
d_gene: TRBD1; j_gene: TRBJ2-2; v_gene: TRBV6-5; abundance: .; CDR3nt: TGTGCCAGCAGTCGACAGGGGGCCGGGGAGCTGTTTTTT; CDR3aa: CASSRQGAGELFF
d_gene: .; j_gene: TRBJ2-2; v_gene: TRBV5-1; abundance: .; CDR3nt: TGCGCCAGCAGCTTCCAGGGTGGTGTTCCCGGGGAGCTGTTTTTT; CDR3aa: CASSFQGGVPGELFF
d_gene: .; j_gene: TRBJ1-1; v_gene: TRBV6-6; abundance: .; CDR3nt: TGTGCCAGCAGTTTCAGACAGAGCGTCACTGAAGCTTTCTTT; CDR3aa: CASSFRQSVTEAFF
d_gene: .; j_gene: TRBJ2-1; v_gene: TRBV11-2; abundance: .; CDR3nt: TGTGCCAGCAGCCTCGGACAGTACAATGAGCAGTTCTTC; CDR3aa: CASSLGQYNEQFF
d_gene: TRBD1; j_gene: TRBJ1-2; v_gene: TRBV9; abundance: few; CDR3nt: TGTGCCAGCAGCGCCGACAGACAGGGGTTAGAGAGAGGCTACACCTTC; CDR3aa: CASSADRQGLERGYTF
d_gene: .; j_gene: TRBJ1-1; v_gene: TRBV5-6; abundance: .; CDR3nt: TGTGCCAGCAGCTTTTATGACACTGAAGCTTTCTTT; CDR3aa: CASSFYDTEAFF
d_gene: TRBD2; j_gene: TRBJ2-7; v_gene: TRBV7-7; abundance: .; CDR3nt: TGTGCCAGCAGCTTAGGAGCGGGGGGGACGAACGAGCAGTACTTC; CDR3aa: CASSLGAGGTNEQYF
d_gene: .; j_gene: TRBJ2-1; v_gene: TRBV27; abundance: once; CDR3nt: TGTGCCAGCAGTTTATTGATGGGGCGATACAATGAGCAGTTCTTC; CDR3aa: CASSLLMGRYNEQFF
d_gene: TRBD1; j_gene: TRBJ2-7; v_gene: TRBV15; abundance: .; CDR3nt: TGTGCCACCAGCGGACGAGGGACAGATAGGTACGAGCAGTACTTC; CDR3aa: CATSGRGTDRYEQYF
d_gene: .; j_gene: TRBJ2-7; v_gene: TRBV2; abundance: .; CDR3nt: TGTGCCAGCAGGGATAGGACGGGAGCCTACGAGCAGTACTTC; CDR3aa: CASRDRTGAYEQYF
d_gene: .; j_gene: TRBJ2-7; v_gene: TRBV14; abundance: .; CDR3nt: TGTGCCAGCAGCCTCCGACTAGGGGTGAGCCACGAGCAGTACTTC; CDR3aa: CASSLRLGVSHEQYF
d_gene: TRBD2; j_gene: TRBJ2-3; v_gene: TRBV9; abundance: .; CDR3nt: TGTGCCAGCAGCGTTTGGCGGGGGGGCGCAGATACGCAGTATTTT; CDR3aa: CASSVWRGGADTQYF
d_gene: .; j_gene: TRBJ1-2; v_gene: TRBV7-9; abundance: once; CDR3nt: TGTTCCAGCAGCAAGCCAGACAGCTCACTCATCTATGGCTACACCTTC; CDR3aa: CSSSKPDSSLIYGYTF
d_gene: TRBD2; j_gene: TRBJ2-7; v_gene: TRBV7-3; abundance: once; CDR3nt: TGTGCCAGCAGCTTAGACGGACCTGGGACTAGCGGGAACTACGAGCAGTACTTC; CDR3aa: CASSLDGPGTSGNYEQYF
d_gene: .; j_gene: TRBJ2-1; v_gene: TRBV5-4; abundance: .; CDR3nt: TGTGCCAGCAGCTTGGCCTCCCGGCGAGGGGGTCACAATGAGCAGTTCTTC; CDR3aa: CASSLASRRGGHNEQFF
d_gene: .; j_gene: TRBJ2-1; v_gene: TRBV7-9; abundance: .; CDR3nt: TGTGCCAGCAGCTCAGACCGACAGTTAGCCTACAATGAGCAGTTCTTC; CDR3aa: CASSSDRQLAYNEQFF
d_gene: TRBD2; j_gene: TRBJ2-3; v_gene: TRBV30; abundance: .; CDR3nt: TGTGCCCTTAGCGGGGGGCATGCATCGGCGCAGTATTTT; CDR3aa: CALSGGHASAQYF
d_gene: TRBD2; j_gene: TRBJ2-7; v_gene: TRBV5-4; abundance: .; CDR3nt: TGTGCCAGCAGTTTGGGGACTAGCGGATTATACGAGCAGTACTTC; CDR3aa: CASSLGTSGLYEQYF
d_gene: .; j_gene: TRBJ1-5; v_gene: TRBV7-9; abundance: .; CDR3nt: TGTGCCAGCAGCTTAGGGCAGGAAAATCAGCCCCAGCATTTT; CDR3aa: CASSLGQENQPQHF
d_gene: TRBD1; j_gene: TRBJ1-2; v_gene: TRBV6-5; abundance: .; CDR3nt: TGTGCCAGCAGTTTCGGGACAGGGGGCCTCTATGGCTACACCTTC; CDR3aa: CASSFGTGGLYGYTF
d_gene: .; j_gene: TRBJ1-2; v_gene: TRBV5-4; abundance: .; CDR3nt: TGTGCCAGCAGCTTGGCCCAGGGGTCAGGCTATGGCTACACCTTC; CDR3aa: CASSLAQGSGYGYTF
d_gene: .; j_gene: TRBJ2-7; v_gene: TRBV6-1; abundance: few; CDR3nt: TGTGCCAGCAGTGAGGGCAAACCTTACGAGCAGTACTTC; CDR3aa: CASSEGKPYEQYF
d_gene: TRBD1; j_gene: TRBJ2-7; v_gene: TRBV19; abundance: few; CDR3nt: TGTGCCAGTAGTTCTCCGGGACAGACCTACGAGCAGTACTTC; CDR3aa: CASSSPGQTYEQYF
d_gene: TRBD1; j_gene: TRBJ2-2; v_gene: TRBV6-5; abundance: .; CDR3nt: TGTGCCAGCAGTTTCCACGGGACAGGTTATACCGGGGAGCTGTTTTTT; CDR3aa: CASSFHGTGYTGELFF
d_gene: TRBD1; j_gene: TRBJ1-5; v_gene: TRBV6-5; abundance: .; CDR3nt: TGTGCCAGCAGCAATGGAGGGGGCTTGGCTCAGCCCCAGCATTTT; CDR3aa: CASSNGGGLAQPQHF
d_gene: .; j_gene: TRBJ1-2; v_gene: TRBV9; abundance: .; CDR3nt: TGTGCCAGCAGCGCCACCGGGTGGGGCTACACCTTC; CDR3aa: CASSATGWGYTF
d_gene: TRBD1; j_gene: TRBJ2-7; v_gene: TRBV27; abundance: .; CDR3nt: TGTGCCAGCAGTTTAGGACAGGGGGCGTACGAGCAGTACTTC; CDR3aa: CASSLGQGAYEQYF
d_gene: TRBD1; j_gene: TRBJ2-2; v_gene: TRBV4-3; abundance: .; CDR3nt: TGCGCCAGCAGCCAGCCGACAGGGGGCTACACCGGGGAGCTGTTTTTT; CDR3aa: CASSQPTGGYTGELFF
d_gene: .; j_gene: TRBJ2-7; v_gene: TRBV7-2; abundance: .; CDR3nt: TGTGCCAGCAGCACTATCTACGAGCAGTACTTC; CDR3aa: CASSTIYEQYF
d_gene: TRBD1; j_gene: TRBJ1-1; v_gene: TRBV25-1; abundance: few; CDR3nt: TGTGCCAGCAGTGGACAGGGGTCTGAAGCTTTCTTT; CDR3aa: CASSGQGSEAFF
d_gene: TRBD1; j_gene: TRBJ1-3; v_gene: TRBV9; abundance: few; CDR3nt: TGTGCCAGCAGCCCCCGGGACAGGAAAATACCCCTTTGGCCTAAGACTGGAAACACCATATATTTT; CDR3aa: CASSPRDRKIPLWPKTGNTIYF
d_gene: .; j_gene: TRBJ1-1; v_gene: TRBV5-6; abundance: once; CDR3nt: TGTGCCAGCAGCTTGGTACAGGGTGAGGCTTTCTTT; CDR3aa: CASSLVQGEAFF
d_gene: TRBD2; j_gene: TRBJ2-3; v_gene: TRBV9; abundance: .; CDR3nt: TGTGCCAGCAGCGAGAGCGGGACTAGCGGATCCACAGATACGCAGTATTTT; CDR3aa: CASSESGTSGSTDTQYF
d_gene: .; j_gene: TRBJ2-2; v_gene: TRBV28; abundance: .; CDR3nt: TGCGCCAGCCATAACAGCTACACCGGGGAGCTGTTTTTT; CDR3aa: CASHNSYTGELFF
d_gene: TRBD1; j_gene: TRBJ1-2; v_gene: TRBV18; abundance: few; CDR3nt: TGTGCCAGCTCACCGGGGGGAAACAGGGGCTCCTATGGCTACACCTTC; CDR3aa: CASSPGGNRGSYGYTF
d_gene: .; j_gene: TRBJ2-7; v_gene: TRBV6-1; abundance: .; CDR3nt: TGTGCCAGCAGTGAAGCGCGAGGCGCCTACGAGCAGTACTTC; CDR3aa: CASSEARGAYEQYF
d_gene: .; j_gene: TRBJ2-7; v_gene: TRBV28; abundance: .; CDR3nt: TGTGCCAGCAGCCCTCCCGCGGGCTACGAGCAGTACTTC; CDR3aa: CASSPPAGYEQYF
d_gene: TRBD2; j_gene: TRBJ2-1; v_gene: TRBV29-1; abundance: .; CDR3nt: TGCAGCGGGACTAGCGGATCCTACAATGAGCAGTTCTTC; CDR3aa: CSGTSGSYNEQFF